The source of this T cell receptor beta chain is a study of type 1 regulatory T cells. Background on the study: T-allo10 is an in vitro-generated, Tr1-enriched CD4 T cell product specific for alloantigen.

In its sample, this clonotype was seen a few times. At one end, the junction sequence differs from germline, possibly due to a read error. MiXCR, applied by TCRdb to the reads, yields one record per CDR3 protein. This table has some 90,000 distinct CDR3 sequences, roughly 31% appearing once. The length of the CDR3 is 14 residues. Germline CDR1 and CDR2: SGHRS and YFSETQ. Sequences were obtained from CD4+ T cells, either the whole sample or a sorted fraction (not recorded which). The TCR sequence derives from a human donor in good health. The J gene is TRBJ2-5, the V gene TRBV5-1; D is possibly TRBD2 (5 bases). The CDR3 protein is CASAAVGGLETHYF. The CDR3 region has the DNA TGCGCCAGCGCTGCGGTTGGAGGTCTCGAGACCCACTACTTC.